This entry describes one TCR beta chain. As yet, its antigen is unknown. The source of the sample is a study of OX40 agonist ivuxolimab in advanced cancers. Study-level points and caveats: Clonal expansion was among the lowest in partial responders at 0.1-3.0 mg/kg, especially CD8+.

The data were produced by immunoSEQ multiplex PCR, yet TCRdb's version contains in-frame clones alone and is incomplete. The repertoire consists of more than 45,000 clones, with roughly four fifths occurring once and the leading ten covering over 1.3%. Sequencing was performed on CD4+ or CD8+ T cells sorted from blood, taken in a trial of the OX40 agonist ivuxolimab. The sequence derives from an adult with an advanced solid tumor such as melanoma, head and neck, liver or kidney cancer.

The CDR3 DNA sequence: TGTGCCAGCAGCTTGCCTAGCACAGATACGCAGTATTTT. It specifies CASSLPSTDTQYF. The chain carries TRBV7-2 and TRBJ2-3; D not resolved. This CDR3 has 13 amino acids. Germline V gives CDR1 SGHTA, CDR2 FQGNSA. Trimming left V 3 bases short and J 0 bases short, with 4 bases between.